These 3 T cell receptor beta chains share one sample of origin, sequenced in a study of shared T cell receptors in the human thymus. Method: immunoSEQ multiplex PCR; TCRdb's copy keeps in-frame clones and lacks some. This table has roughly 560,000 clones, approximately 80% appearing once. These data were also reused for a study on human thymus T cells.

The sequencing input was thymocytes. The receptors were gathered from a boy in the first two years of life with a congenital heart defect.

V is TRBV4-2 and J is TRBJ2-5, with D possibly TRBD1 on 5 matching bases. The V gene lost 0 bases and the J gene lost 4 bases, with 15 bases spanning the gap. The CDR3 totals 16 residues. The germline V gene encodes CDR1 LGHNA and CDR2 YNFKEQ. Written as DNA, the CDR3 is TGTGCCAGCAGCCAAGATCCTCTGCAGGGTGGAGAGACCCAGTACTTC. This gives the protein CASSQDPLQGGETQYF.

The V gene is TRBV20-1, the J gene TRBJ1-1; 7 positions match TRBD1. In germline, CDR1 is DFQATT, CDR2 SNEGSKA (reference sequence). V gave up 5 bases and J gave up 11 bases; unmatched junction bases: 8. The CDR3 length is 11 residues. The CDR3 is CSASSSRGAFF. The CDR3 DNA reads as TGCAGTGCTTCCTCTTCCAGGGGGGCTTTCTTT.

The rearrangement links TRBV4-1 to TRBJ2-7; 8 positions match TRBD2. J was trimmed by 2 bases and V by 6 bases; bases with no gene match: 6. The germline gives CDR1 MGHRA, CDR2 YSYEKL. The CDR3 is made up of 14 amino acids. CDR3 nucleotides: TGCGCCAGCAGTTCCGGGACTAGGACCTACGAGCAGTACTTC. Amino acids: CASSSGTRTYEQYF.